The 22 T cell receptor beta chains below all came from one sample that was sequenced in a study of cytomegalovirus exposure and HLA in healthy donors. PCR primers comprised 60 Vbeta and 13 Jbeta primers. Some clones are missing from TCRdb's copy, which holds only in-frame ones; the method was immunoSEQ multiplex PCR. The sample consists of around 150,000 clones, around 83% of them appearing once. The sequencing input was PBMCs. The receptors derive from a man aged 50 to 59 in good health and CMV-seropositive.

This clone has more than one count but fewer than ten. The rearrangement links TRBV5-1 to TRBJ2-3; 11 bases fit TRBD2. The CDR3 length is 16 residues. Germline V gene data show CDR1 as SGHRS and CDR2 as YFSETQ. Unmatched junction bases numbered 4, after V lost 2 bases and J lost 2 bases. The DNA for the CDR3 is TGCGCCAGCAGCTTCCTAGCGGGAGGCCTCACAGATACGCAGTATTTT. This gives the protein CASSFLAGGLTDTQYF.

The chain is built from TRBV6-5 and TRBJ1-2, with D unclear. This CDR3 has 12 amino acids. Germline V lookup: CDR1 MNHEY, CDR2 SVGAGI. V lost 4 bases to trimming and J lost 4 bases, with 7 bases between them. The CDR3 sequence is CASSSGGYGYTF. The CDR3 coding sequence is TGTGCCAGCAGTTCGGGAGGCTATGGCTACACCTTC.

The chain joins TRBV5-1 to TRBJ2-5; a possible D gene is TRBD2 (6 bases). Deletions cut 4 bases from V and 7 bases from J, with 20 bases between. The CDR3 is 15 amino acids. The germline V gene encodes CDR1 SGHRS and CDR2 YFSETQ. The CDR3 nucleotides are TGCGCCAGCAGCCAAGGGACTCTCCCCGCTGTGACCCAGTACTTC. Residues: CASSQGTLPAVTQYF.

V usage is TRBV18 and J usage is TRBJ1-5; tentatively, D is TRBD1 (6 bases). CDR1 is KGHSH, CDR2 LQKENI, per germline. Trimming took 3 bases from V and 2 from J, leaving 11 bases between them. The CDR3 consists of 15 residues. The CDR3, as DNA: TGTGCCAGCTCACCGGCGACAGGCCGCAATCAGCCCCAGCATTTT. Encoded protein: CASSPATGRNQPQHF.

The genes are TRBV9 and TRBJ1-2, with D maybe TRBD1 (5 bases). The CDR3 has 15 residues. V was trimmed by 4 bases and J by 1 base, leaving 14 bases between them. Germline loops: CDR1 SGDLS, CDR2 YYNGEE. CDR3 amino acids: CASSSGGAFNYGYTF. The CDR3 DNA reads TGTGCCAGCAGCTCAGGAGGGGCATTTAACTATGGCTACACCTTC.

On this clone itself: The junction does not match germline at one end; this may be a read error. The chain has TRBV5-1 and TRBJ2-2; the D gene is possibly TRBD2 (5 bases). The germline CDR1 and CDR2 sequences are SGHRS and YFSETQ. The CDR3 is 16 residues long. The CDR3 loop reads CASSSFSTANTGELLF. The CDR3 nucleotides are TGCGCCAGCAGCTCGTTCTCTACCGCGAACACCGGGGAGCTGCTTTTT.

V usage is TRBV7-9 and J usage is TRBJ2-3; 10 bases line up with TRBD2. CDR1 and CDR2 from the germline V gene are SEHNR and FQNEAQ (reference sequence). V trimming: 7 bases; J trimming: 2 bases; junction bases outside the gene matches: 6. The CDR3 runs 15 residues. The CDR3 protein is CASIPGLANTDTQYF. CDR3 nucleotide sequence: TGTGCCAGCATCCCGGGACTAGCGAACACAGATACGCAGTATTTT.

The rearrangement links TRBV5-1 to TRBJ2-3; tentative D call: TRBD2 (6 bases). The CDR3 runs 19 residues. V lost 4 bases and J lost 0, with 24 bases in between. Germline lookup yields CDR1 SGHRS and CDR2 YFSETQ. The CDR3 sequence is CASSLLGTAPLSSTDTQYF. CDR3 sequence (DNA): TGCGCCAGCAGCCTTCTAGGGACTGCACCCTTGTCTAGCACAGATACGCAGTATTTT.

The chain has TRBV2 and TRBJ1-1; D is uncertain. The CDR3 extends over 13 amino acids. Trimming left V 8 bases short and J 0 bases short, with 10 bases between. Germline V CDR1 and CDR2: SNHLY, FYNNEI. The CDR3 nucleotides are TGTGCCAGCCAGTATCAAATGAACACTGAAGCTTTCTTT. It codes for CASQYQMNTEAFF.

V gene TRBV4-2 combines with J gene TRBJ2-1; 10 nucleotides line up with TRBD2. Trimming took 1 base from V and 0 from J; bases not matched to a gene: 3. Germline assignment: CDR1 LGHNA and CDR2 YNFKEQ. The CDR3 runs 17 residues. The CDR3 nucleotides are TGTGCCAGCAGCCAAGCAAGCGGGGGGGGCTCCTACAATGAGCAGTTCTTC. It encodes CASSQASGGGSYNEQFF.

This rearrangement joins TRBV18 to TRBJ1-1; 8 bases are a match to TRBD1. The V segment lost 2 bases and the J segment 4 bases; nucleotides outside the gene matches: 6. CDR3 size: 15 residues. The V gene's germline CDR1 is KGHSH and CDR2 LQKENI. CDR3 residues: CASSPKAGGVTEAFF. CDR3 in DNA: TGTGCCAGCTCACCAAAGGCAGGGGGCGTCACTGAAGCTTTCTTT. Variable domain in full (rest from reference TRBV18 and TRBJ1-1): NAGVMQNPRHLVRRRGQEARLRCSPMKGHSHVYWYRQLPEEGLKFMVYLQKENIIDESGMPKERFSAEFPKEGPSILRIQQVVRGDSAAYFCASSPKAGGVTEAFFGQGTRLTVV.

In the case of this clone: Distinct nucleotide sequences in the sample also encode this CDR3. The chain recombines TRBV11-1 with TRBJ2-5; possible D gene TRBD2, 6 bases. Germline V lookup: CDR1 SGHAT, CDR2 FQDESV (reference sequence). Between the trimmed V and J ends, which lost 0 bases and 5 bases, there was a span of 16 bases. The CDR3 runs to 16 residues. CDR3 protein: CASSLAPLAGTETQYF. In DNA form, the CDR3 reads TGTGCCAGCAGCTTAGCTCCCTTGGCGGGGACTGAGACCCAGTACTTC.

This clone came up once. The V gene is TRBV11-2, the J gene TRBJ1-2, with 11 nucleotides matching TRBD1. The CDR3 runs 14 residues. Germline lookup yields CDR1 SGHAT and CDR2 FQNNGV. V was pared by 5 bases and J by 7 bases, with 6 bases of the junction left unmatched. The CDR3 loop is CASSIGQGAGGYTF. CDR3 in DNA: TGTGCCAGCAGCATCGGACAGGGGGCAGGTGGCTACACCTTC.

This clone was observed a few times. The chain's CDR3 is CASSEYAGELFF. The CDR3 nucleotides are TGTGCCAGCAGTGAATACGCCGGGGAGCTGTTTTTT. The chain joins TRBV25-1 to TRBJ2-2; D gene ambiguous. The CDR3 sequence is 12 residues long. V was clipped by 0 bases and J by 6 bases, with 2 bases between them. CDR1 is MGHDK, CDR2 SYGVNS, per germline.

In nucleotides, the CDR3 is TGTGCCAGCAGTTACATGGACAGGCTTAATTCACCCCTCCACTTT. Its translation: CASSYMDRLNSPLHF. V is TRBV6-6 and J is TRBJ1-6; 7 nucleotides align to TRBD1. The V gene's germline CDR1 is MNHNY and CDR2 SVGAGI (reference sequence). The CDR3 length is 15 residues. Losses at the gene ends were 2 bases for V and 6 bases for J; bases not matched to a gene: 4.

The J gene is TRBJ2-2, the V gene TRBV2; unclear D gene. The CDR3 consists of 12 residues. The ends were cut back, 8 bases at V and 5 bases at J, with 9 bases in the middle. Looked up from germline, CDR1 is SNHLY and CDR2 is FYNNEI. The CDR3 sequence is CASLSGTGELFF. CDR3 DNA sequence: TGTGCCAGCCTTTCCGGGACCGGGGAGCTGTTTTTT.

J is TRBJ1-1 and V is TRBV14; D perhaps matches TRBD1 (6 bases). Trimming left V 4 bases short and J 2 bases short, with 8 bases between. Germline loops: CDR1 SGHDN, CDR2 FVKESK. This CDR3 spans 13 amino acids. CDR3 coding DNA: TGTGCCAGCAGCCTACAGGGAAACACTGAAGCTTTCTTT. Translating it yields CASSLQGNTEAFF.

The chain joins TRBV7-9 to TRBJ2-1; 8 nucleotides line up with TRBD2. The CDR3 contains 17 residues. Trimming cost V 1 base and J 3 bases; bases outside gene matches: 8. Germline CDR1 reads SEHNR; CDR2 reads FQNEAQ (reference sequence). In DNA, the CDR3 is TGTGCCAGCAGCTTAGGGGAACTAGCGGACCGCTACAATGAGCAGTTCTTC. Translated, it gives CASSLGELADRYNEQFF.

This chain links TRBV19 with TRBJ1-2; D not certain. The germline CDR1 and CDR2 sequences are LNHDA and SQIVND (reference sequence). The CDR3 sequence is 12 residues long. V lost 5 bases, J lost 7 bases, and 11 bases lay in between. CDR3 nucleotides: TGTGCCAGTAGTGAAATAACCGGTGGCTACACCTTC. Its protein product is CASSEITGGYTF.

V and J are TRBV2 and TRBJ1-1; TRBD1 matches at 7 bases. Trimming took 5 bases from V and 0 from J; bases not matched to a gene: 3. Germline V gene lookup returns CDR1 SNHLY and CDR2 FYNNEI. This CDR3 has 14 residues. The CDR3 region has the DNA TGTGCCAGCAGTCTGACAGGGTTGAACACTGAAGCTTTCTTT. Protein sequence: CASSLTGLNTEAFF.

The chain couples TRBV10-3 to TRBJ2-1; 8 bases line up with TRBD2. The J segment lost 4 bases and the V segment lost 8 bases, leaving 7 bases of the junction unmatched. The CDR3 runs 14 residues. CDR1 ENHRY and CDR2 SYGVKD come from the germline V gene. The CDR3 is CAIRPSGPYNEQFF. Here the CDR3 DNA reads TGTGCCATCCGTCCTAGCGGGCCTTACAATGAGCAGTTCTTC.

CDR3 in DNA: TGTGCCAGCAGCTTAGCGCGGAATACTTACAATGAGCAGTTCTTC. This encodes CASSLARNTYNEQFF. The chain uses TRBV11-3 and TRBJ2-1; D is uncertain. Germline CDR1 is SGHNT and CDR2 is YENEEA. This CDR3 is built from 15 residues. Deletions cut 1 base from V and 4 bases from J, with 11 bases between. Supplemented by reference TRBV11-3 and TRBJ2-1, the full variable domain reads EAGVVQSPRYKIIEKKQPVAFWCNPISGHNTLYWYLQNLGQGPELLIRYENEEAVDDSQLPKDRFSAERLKGVDSTLKIQPAELGDSAVYLCASSLARNTYNEQFFGPGTRLTVL.